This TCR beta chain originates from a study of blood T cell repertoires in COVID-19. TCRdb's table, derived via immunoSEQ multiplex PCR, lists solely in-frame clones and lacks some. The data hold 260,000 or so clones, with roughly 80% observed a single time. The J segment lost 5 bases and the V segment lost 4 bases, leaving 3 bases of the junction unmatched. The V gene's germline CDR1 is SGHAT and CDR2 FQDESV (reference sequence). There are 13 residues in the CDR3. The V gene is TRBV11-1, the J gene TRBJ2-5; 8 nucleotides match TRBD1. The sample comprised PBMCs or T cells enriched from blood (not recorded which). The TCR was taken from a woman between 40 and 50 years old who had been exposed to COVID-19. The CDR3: CASSSTGEETQYF. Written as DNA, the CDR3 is TGTGCCAGCAGCTCGACAGGGGAGGAGACCCAGTACTTC.